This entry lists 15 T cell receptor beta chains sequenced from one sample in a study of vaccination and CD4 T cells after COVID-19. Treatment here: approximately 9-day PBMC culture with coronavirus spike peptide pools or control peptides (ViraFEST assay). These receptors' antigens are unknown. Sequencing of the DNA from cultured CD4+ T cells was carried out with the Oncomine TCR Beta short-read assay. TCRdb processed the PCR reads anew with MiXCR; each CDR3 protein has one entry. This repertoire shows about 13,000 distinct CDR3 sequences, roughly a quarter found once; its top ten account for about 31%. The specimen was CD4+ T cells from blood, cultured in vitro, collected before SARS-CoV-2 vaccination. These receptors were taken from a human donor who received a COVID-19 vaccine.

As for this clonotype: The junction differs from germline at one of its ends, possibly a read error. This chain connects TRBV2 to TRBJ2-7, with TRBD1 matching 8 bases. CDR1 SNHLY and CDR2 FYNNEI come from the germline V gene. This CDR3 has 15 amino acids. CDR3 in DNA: TGTGCCAGCAGGGAAGGACAGGGTTGGTTATACGAGCAGTACTTC. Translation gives CASREGQGWLYEQYF.

The DNA for the CDR3 is TGCGCCAGCAGCCCCCGGGACAAGAGGACCGGGGAGCTGTTTTTT. It encodes CASSPRDKRTGELFF. The rearrangement joins TRBV4-3 to TRBJ2-2; perhaps TRBD1 as D (6 bases). CDR1 and CDR2 from the germline V gene are LGHNA and YSLEER. CDR3 length: 15 amino acids. V was pared by 4 bases and J by 5 bases, with 14 bases between.

The CDR3 DNA reads TGTGCCAGTAAGGTTTCAGGTTCCTACGAGCAGTACTTC. It encodes CASKVSGSYEQYF. The chain joins TRBV27 to TRBJ2-7; no clear D gene. CDR3 length equals 13 residues. With 9 bases removed from V and 1 base from J, the gap between germline ends came to 13 bases. The V gene's germline CDR1 is MNHEY and CDR2 SMNVEV (reference sequence).

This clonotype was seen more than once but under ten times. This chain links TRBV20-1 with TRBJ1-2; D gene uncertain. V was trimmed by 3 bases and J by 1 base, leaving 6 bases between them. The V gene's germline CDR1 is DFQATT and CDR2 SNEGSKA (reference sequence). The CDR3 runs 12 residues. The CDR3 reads CSASEGNYGYTF. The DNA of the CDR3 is TGCAGTGCTAGTGAGGGTAACTATGGCTACACCTTC.

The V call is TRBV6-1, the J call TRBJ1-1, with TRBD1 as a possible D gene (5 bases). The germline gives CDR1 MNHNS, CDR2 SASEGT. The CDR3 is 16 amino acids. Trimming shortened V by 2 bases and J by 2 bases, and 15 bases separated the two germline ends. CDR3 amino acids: CASSERSGFQNTEAFF. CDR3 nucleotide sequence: TGTGCCAGCAGTGAAAGGTCAGGGTTTCAAAACACTGAAGCTTTCTTT.

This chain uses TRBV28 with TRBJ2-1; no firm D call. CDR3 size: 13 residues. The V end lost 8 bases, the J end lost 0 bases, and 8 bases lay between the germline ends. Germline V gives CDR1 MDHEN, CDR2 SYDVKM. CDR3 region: CASLASSYNEQFF. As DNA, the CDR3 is TGTGCCAGCTTGGCGAGCTCCTACAATGAGCAGTTCTTC. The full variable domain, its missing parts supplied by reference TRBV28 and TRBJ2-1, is DVKVTQSSRYLVKRTGEKVFLECVQDMDHENMFWYRQDPGLGLRLIYFSYDVKMKEKGDIPEGYSVSREKKERFSLILESASTNQTSMYLCASLASSYNEQFFGPGTRLTVL.

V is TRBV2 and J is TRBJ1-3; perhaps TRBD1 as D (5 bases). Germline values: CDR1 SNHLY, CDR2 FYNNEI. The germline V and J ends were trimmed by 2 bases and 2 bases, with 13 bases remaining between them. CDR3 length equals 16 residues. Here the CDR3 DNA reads TGTGCCAGCAGTGAACTTGCCAGGGAAACTGGAAACACCATATATTTT. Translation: CASSELARETGNTIYF.

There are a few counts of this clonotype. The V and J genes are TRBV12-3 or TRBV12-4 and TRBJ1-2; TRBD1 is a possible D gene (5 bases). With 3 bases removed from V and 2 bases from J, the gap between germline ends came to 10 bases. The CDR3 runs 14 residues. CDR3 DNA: TGTGCCAGCAGTTTGAGGGGTACGAACTATGGCTACACCTTC. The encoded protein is CASSLRGTNYGYTF.

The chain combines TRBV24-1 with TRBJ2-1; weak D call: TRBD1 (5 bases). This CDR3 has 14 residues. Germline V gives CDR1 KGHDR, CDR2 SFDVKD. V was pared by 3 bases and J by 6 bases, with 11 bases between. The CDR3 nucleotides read TGTGCCACCAGTGATCTCAGGGATAGCAATGAGCAGTTCTTC. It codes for CATSDLRDSNEQFF.

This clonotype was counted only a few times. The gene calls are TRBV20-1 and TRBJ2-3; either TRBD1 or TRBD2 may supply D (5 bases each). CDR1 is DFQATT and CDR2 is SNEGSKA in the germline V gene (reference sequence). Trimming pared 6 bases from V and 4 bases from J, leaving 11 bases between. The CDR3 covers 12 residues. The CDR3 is CSAEGRSDTQYF. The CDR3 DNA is TGCAGTGCCGAGGGGCGCTCAGATACGCAGTATTTT.

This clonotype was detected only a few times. The CDR3 DNA follows: TGTGCTAGTGGTTTGGTCGCCGACGGGACTAGCGTCGCAGATACGCAGTATTTT. Translated: CASGLVADGTSVADTQYF. The V gene is TRBV12-5, the J gene TRBJ2-3, with 10 bases that match TRBD2. With V trimmed by 0 bases and J by 4 bases, 10 bases remained unmatched. The CDR3 sequence is 18 residues long. Germline V gene data show CDR1 as LGHNT and CDR2 as FRNRAP.

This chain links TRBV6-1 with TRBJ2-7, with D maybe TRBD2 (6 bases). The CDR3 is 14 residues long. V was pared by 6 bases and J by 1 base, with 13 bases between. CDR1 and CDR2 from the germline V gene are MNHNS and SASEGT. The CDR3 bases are TGTGCCAGCAGGGCTAACGGGGGATCCTACGAGCAGTACTTC. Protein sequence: CASRANGGSYEQYF.

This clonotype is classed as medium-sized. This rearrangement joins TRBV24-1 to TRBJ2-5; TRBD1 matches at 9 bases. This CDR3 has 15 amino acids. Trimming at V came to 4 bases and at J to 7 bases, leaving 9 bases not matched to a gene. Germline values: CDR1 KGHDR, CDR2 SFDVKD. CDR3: CATSEGDRESGTQYF. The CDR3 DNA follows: TGTGCCACCAGTGAAGGGGACAGGGAATCGGGGACCCAGTACTTC.

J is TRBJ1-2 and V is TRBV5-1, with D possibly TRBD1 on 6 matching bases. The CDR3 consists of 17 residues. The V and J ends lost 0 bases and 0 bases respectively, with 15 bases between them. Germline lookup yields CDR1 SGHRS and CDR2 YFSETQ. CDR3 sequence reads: CASSLVYRGSSNYGYTF. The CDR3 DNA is TGCGCCAGCAGCTTGGTGTATAGGGGGTCCTCTAACTATGGCTACACCTTC.

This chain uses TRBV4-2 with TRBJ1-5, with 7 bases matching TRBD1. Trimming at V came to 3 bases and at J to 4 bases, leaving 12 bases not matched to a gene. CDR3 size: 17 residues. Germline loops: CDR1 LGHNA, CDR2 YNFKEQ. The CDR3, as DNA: TGTGCCAGCAGCCACTCGCGGGCGATGACAGGGAATCAGCCCCAGCATTTT. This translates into CASSHSRAMTGNQPQHF.